Sequencing of this T cell receptor beta chain was carried out in a study of blood T cell repertoires in COVID-19. Study-wide background: Whether acute or convalescent, the COVID-19 samples came from the United States, Italy and Spain. In each case, the material was cDNA or gDNA derived from T cells, B-cell-depleted T cells, or PBMCs.

The germline V gene encodes CDR1 LGHDT and CDR2 YNNKEL (reference sequence). V was clipped by 1 base and J by 4 bases; unmatched bases: 10. CDR3 length equals 17 residues. Authors' analysis steps: Amplifying reference gene primers gave estimates of nucleated cell counts. Some clones are missing from TCRdb's copy, which holds only in-frame ones; the method was immunoSEQ multiplex PCR. V and J calls and clone size come straight from that table; D and trimming were deduced from the DNA. The table lists about 40,000 clones, 88% of them singletons. Sequenced material: peripheral blood. This receptor was identified in a woman aged 70 to 79 with acute or convalescent COVID-19. V usage is TRBV3-1 (or the pseudogene TRBV3-2) and J usage is TRBJ2-1, with 7 nucleotides matching TRBD1. The CDR3 spells CASSQVDSGTDYNEQFF. For the CDR3, the DNA is TGTGCCAGCAGCCAAGTCGACTCCGGGACAGATTACAATGAGCAGTTCTTC.